The sequence of this T cell receptor beta chain was determined in a study of shared clonotypes between healthy human individuals. For sorted subsets, 150 to 200 ng DNA per replicate equaled about 31,000 T cell genomes. TCRdb's copy holds only in-frame clones and misses some; the assay was immunoSEQ multiplex PCR. The sample carries about 1 million clones, around 76% recorded once. Overall study results and limits: Sorted-subset sequencing was shown by rarefaction to be incomplete despite large depth. The four-donor shared clonotypes exceeded non-shared clonotypes in generation probability, with non-shared ones scoring lower.

Looked up from germline, CDR1 is SGHDN and CDR2 is FVKESK. Trimming removed 4 bases from V and 6 bases from J; junction bases left unmatched: 9. This CDR3 spans 15 amino acids. With regard to this clone: Antigen specificity is unknown.

This clonotype originated in a man younger than 35 in good health. Sequenced input: memory CD4+ T cells sorted from blood. Subset specified: CD45RA-negative fraction. V usage is TRBV14 and J usage is TRBJ2-3; 8 nucleotides match TRBD2. The CDR3 coding sequence is TGTGCCAGCAGCCCCCTTAGCGGGGCCAAGGATACGCAGTATTTT. Protein product: CASSPLSGAKDTQYF.